A selection of T cell receptor beta chains follows, all from one sample in a study of cytomegalovirus exposure and HLA in healthy donors. Profiled with immunoSEQ multiplex PCR; TCRdb holds only in-frame clones, not every one. The ten most abundant clones cover approximately 7% of a sample with fewer than 60,000 clones. Sequences were obtained from PBMCs. These receptors were collected from a woman in her forties in good health and CMV-seronegative. CDR3s include the opening cysteine and the closing phenylalanine or tryptophan. D genes are given only for firm matches.

>TRBD1|TRBJ1-1|TRBV5-1
CASSPGTGGTEAFF
TGCGCCAGCAGCCCCGGGACAGGGGGGACTGAAGCTTTCTTT
>TRBD1|TRBJ1-6|TRBV25-1
CASSARTGGSSYNSPLHF
TGTGCCAGCAGTGCCCGAACAGGGGGGAGCTCCTATAATTCACCCCTCCACTTT
>TRBD1|TRBJ2-5|TRBV11-2
CASSRTGGAWETQYF
TGTGCCAGCAGTCGAACAGGGGGCGCGTGGGAGACCCAGTACTTC
>TRBD1|TRBJ1-2|TRBV19
CASSILAGGYGYTF
TGTGCCAGTAGTATACTGGCAGGGGGATATGGCTACACCTTC
>.|TRBJ2-1|TRBV4-3
CASSQEAGPSPYNEQFF
TGCGCCAGCAGCCAAGAAGCAGGGCCGTCTCCCTACAATGAGCAGTTCTTC
>.|TRBJ2-1|TRBV5-1
CASSLVWLYNEQFF
TGCGCCAGCAGCTTGGTATGGCTCTACAATGAGCAGTTCTTC
>.|TRBJ1-1|TRBV6-6
CASSRPQEGNTEAFF
TGTGCCAGCAGTCGACCCCAAGAGGGGAACACTGAAGCTTTCTTT
>.|TRBJ2-4|TRBV5-1
CASSLGQQNFKNIQYF
TGCGCCAGCAGCTTGGGACAACAGAATTTCAAAAACATTCAGTACTTC
>.|TRBJ1-5|TRBV6-1
CASSVTQGSNQPQHF
TGTGCCAGCAGTGTAACCCAGGGTAGCAATCAGCCCCAGCATTTT
>TRBD1|TRBJ2-7|TRBV11-3
CASSLGEGSGQTYEQYF
TGTGCCAGCAGCTTAGGGGAAGGCTCGGGACAGACCTACGAGCAGTACTTC